This T cell receptor beta chain was recorded in a study of blood T cell repertoires in COVID-19. Study context: Italy, Spain and the United States were the sources of the convalescent and acute COVID-19 samples. T cells, B-cell-depleted T cells, or PBMCs provided the cDNA or gDNA that served as material.

Per the study methods: Estimation of nucleated cell counts was performed using reference gene primer amplification. This table comes from immunoSEQ multiplex PCR, and its TCRdb copy is limited to in-frame clones, with some not included. That table gives V, J and clone size, and the DNA gave D and trimming. The sample carries about 270,000 clones, roughly nine tenths recorded once. Trimming left V 8 bases short and J 5 bases short, with 16 bases between. Germline V gene lookup returns CDR1 MDHEN and CDR2 SYDVKM. The CDR3 covers 14 residues. This clone has a handful of counts. The J gene is TRBJ2-1, the V gene TRBV28, with TRBD2 as a possible D gene (6 bases). The TCR comes from a man aged 35 to 55 with active or convalescent COVID-19. Specimen: peripheral blood. The CDR3 coding sequence is TGTGCCAGCTTTATCTCCGGGGGAAACAATGAGCAGTTCTTC. Translation: CASFISGGNNEQFF.